Described below is a single T cell receptor beta chain sequence and its context. This sample was taken from a study of T cell repertoires in cytomegalovirus infection. Trimming took 2 bases from V and 0 from J, leaving 16 bases between them. CDR1 and CDR2 from the germline V gene are MDHEN and SYDVKM. This CDR3 has 17 amino acids. MiXCR, applied by TCRdb to the reads, yields one record per CDR3 protein. This table has roughly 230,000 distinct CDR3 sequences, 22% appearing once. The receptor comes from a human donor in good health (CMV status not recorded). Some clones in this sample may be carry-over from other donors' samples. V gene TRBV28 combines with J gene TRBJ1-1; possibly TRBD1 for D (6 bases). The sequenced sample was CD8+ T cells from PBMCs. CDR3 loop: CASSLGGGISLNTEAFF. The DNA for the CDR3 is TGTGCCAGCAGTTTAGGAGGGGGGATCAGTCTGAACACTGAAGCTTTCTTT.